The rows below give T cell receptor beta chains drawn from one sample of a study of T cell repertoires in cytomegalovirus infection. TCRdb fed the reads into MiXCR, producing one record per CDR3 protein. The repertoire has a few hundred thousand distinct CDR3 sequences, 42% of them found once; the top ten carry about two fifths. These receptors are not linked to any known antigen. This sample comprised cultured PBMCs, obtained from culture after CMV antigen stimulation. The receptor set was obtained from a human donor in good health (CMV status not recorded). Some clones in this sample may be carry-over from other donors' samples. Each CDR3 is given with its conserved first and last residue. D genes are given only for firm matches.

TRBV7-8	TRBJ2-7	TRBD2	CASSARLARNGEQYF	TGTGCCAGCAGCGCCCGACTAGCCCGTAATGGCGAGCAGTACTTC
TRBV27	TRBJ2-5	TRBD1	CASYRQGSRRETQYF	TGTGCCAGCTACCGACAGGGGAGCCGCCGAGAGACCCAGTACTTC
TRBV6-6	TRBJ1-1	-	CASSPRGGQGTEAFF	TGTGCCAGCAGTCCCCGGGGGGGGCAGGGCACTGAAGCTTTCTTT
TRBV6-1	TRBJ2-3	TRBD2	CASQWTSGAADTQYF	TGTGCCAGCCAATGGACTAGCGGGGCGGCAGATACGCAGTATTTT
TRBV28	TRBJ2-1	-	CASSLIPPDNEQFF	TGTGCCAGCAGTTTAATCCCCCCAGACAATGAGCAGTTCTTC
TRBV7-8	TRBJ2-1	-	CASSKVGHNEQFF	TGTGCCAGCAGCAAAGTGGGCCACAATGAGCAGTTCTTC
TRBV7-2	TRBJ2-7	-	CASSFAGGPADSYEQYF	TGTGCCAGCAGCTTTGCCGGGGGGCCGGCTGACTCCTACGAGCAGTACTTC
TRBV20-1	TRBJ2-1	-	CSARRGNYNEQFF	TGCAGTGCTAGACGCGGGAACTACAATGAGCAGTTCTTC
TRBV5-5	TRBJ2-2	-	CASSLHPGRGDTGELFF	TGTGCCAGCAGCCTACACCCCGGCCGGGGCGACACCGGGGAGCTGTTTTTT
TRBV5-1	TRBJ1-1	-	CASSSADGGTEAFF	TGCGCCAGCAGCTCGGCGGATGGAGGCACTGAAGCTTTCTTT
TRBV4-1	TRBJ2-1	TRBD2	CASSQVGGEGNEQFF	TGCGCCAGCAGCCAAGTCGGTGGGGAGGGCAATGAGCAGTTCTTC